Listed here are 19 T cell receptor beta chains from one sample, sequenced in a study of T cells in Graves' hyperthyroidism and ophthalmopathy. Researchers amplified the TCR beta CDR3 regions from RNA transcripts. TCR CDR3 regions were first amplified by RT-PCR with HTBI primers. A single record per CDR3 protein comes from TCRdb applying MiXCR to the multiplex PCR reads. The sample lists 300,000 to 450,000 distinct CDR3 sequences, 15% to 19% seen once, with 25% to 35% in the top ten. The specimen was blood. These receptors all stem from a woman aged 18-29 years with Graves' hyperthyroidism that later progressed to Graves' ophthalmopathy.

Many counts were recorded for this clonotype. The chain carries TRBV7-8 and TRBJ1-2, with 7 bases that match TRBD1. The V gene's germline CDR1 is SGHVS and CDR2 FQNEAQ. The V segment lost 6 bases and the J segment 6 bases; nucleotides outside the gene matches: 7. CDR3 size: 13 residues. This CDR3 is CASRSTGFNGYTF. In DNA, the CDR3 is TGTGCCAGCAGATCGACAGGGTTCAATGGCTACACCTTC.

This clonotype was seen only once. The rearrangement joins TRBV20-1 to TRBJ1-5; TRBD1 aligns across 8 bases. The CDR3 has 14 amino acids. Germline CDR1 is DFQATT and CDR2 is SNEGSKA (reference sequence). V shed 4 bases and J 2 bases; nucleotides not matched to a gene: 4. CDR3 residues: CSATRGQGNQPQHF. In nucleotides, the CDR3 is TGCAGTGCTACCAGGGGGCAGGGCAATCAGCCCCAGCATTTT.

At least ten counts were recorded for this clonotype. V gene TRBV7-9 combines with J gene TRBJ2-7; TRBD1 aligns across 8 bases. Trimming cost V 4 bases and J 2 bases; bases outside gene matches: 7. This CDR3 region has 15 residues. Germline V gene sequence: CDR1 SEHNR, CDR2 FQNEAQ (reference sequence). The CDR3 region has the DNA TGTGCCAGCAGCTCCGCGACAGGGGTACCCTACGAGCAGTACTTC. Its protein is CASSSATGVPYEQYF.

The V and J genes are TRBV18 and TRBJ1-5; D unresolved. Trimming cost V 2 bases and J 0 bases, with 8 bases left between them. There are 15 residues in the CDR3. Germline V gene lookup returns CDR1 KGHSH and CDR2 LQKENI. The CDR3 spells CASSPIGDSNQPQHF. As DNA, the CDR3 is TGTGCCAGCTCACCAATAGGCGATAGCAATCAGCCCCAGCATTTT.

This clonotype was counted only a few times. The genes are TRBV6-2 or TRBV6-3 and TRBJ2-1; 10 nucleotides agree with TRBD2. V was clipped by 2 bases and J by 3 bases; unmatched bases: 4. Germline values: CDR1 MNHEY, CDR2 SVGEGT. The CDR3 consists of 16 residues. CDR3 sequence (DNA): TGTGCCAGCAGTTACGTAAGCGGGAGGGGCTACAATGAGCAGTTCTTC. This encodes CASSYVSGRGYNEQFF.

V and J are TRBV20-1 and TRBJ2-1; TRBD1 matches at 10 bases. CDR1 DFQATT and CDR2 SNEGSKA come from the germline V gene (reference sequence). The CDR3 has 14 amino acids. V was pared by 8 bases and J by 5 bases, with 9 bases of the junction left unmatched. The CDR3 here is CSPERTGGDNEQFF. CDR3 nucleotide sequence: TGCAGTCCCGAGAGGACAGGGGGGGACAATGAGCAGTTCTTC.

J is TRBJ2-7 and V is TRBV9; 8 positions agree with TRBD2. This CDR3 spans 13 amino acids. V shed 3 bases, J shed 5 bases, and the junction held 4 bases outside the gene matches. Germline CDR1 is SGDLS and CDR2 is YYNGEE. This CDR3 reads CASSASGSNEQYF. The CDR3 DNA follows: TGTGCCAGCAGCGCAAGCGGGAGTAACGAGCAGTACTTC.

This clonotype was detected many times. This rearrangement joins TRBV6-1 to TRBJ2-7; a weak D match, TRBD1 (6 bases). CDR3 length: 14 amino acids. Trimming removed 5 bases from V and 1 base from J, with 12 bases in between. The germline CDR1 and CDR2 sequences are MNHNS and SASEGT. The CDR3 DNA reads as TGTGCCAGCAGTCCATCGACAGGTTCCTACGAGCAGTACTTC. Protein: CASSPSTGSYEQYF.

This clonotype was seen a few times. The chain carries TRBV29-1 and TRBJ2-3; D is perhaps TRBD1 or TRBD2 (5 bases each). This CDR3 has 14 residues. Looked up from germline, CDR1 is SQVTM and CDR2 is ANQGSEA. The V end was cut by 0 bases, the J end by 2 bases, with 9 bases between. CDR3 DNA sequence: TGCAGCGTTGAAGAGGGGGACCTCACAGATACGCAGTATTTT. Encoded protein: CSVEEGDLTDTQYF.

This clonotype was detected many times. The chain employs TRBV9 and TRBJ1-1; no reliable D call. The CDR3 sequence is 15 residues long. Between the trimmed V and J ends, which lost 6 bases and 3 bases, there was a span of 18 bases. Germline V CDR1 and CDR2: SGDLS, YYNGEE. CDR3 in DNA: TGTGCCAGCAACACTGGGGAGCCCCGCGACACTGAAGCTTTCTTT. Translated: CASNTGEPRDTEAFF.

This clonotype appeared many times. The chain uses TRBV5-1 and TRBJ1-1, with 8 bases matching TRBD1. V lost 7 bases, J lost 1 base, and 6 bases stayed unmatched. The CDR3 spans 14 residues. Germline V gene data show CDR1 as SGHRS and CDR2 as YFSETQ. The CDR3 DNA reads TGCGCCAGCCGGGGGCAGGGGGCGAACACTGAAGCTTTCTTT. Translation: CASRGQGANTEAFF.

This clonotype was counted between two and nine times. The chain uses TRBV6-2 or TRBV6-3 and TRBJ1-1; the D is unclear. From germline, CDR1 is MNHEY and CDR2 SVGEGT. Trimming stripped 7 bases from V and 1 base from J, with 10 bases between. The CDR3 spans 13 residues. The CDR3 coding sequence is TGTGCCAGCAACCTCCCGGGGAACACTGAAGCTTTCTTT. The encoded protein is CASNLPGNTEAFF.

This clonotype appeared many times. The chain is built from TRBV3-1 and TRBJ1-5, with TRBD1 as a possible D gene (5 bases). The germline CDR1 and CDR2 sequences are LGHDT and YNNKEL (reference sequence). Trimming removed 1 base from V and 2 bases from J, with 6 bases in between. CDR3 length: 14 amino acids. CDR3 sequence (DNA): TGTGCCAGCAGCCAAGCGGGGGGCAATCAGCCCCAGCATTTT. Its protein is CASSQAGGNQPQHF.

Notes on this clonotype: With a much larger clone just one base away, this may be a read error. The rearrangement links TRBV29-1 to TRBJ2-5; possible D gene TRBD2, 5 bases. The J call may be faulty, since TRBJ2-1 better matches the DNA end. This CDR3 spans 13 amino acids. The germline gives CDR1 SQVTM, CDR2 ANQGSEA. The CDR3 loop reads CSVAGNLQETQFF. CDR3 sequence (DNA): TGCAGCGTTGCGGGGAACCTCCAAGAGACCCAGTTCTTC.

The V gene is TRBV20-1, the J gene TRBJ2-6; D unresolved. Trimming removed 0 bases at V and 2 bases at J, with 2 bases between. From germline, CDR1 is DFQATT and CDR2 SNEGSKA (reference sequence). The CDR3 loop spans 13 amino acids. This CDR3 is CSARDTGANVLTF. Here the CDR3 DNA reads TGCAGTGCTAGAGATACTGGGGCCAACGTCCTGACTTTC.

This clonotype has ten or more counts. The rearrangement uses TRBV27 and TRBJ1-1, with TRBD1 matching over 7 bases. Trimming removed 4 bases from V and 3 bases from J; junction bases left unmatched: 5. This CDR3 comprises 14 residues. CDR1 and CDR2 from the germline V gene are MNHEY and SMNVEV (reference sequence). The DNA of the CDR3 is TGTGCCAGCAGTTCGACAGGGATGTACACTGAAGCTTTCTTT. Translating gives CASSSTGMYTEAFF.

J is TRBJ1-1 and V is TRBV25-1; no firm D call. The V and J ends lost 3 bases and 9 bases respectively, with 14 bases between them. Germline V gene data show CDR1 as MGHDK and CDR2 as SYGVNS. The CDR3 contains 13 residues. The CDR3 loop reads CASSDSGRRKAFF. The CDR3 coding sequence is TGTGCCAGCAGTGACTCTGGGCGGAGGAAAGCTTTCTTT.

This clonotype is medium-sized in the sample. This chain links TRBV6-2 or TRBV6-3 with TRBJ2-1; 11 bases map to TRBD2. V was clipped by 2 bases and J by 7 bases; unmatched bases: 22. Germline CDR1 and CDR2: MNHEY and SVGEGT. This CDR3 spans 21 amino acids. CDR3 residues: CASSYDPTGVSTSGAWNEQFF. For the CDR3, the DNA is TGTGCCAGCAGTTACGATCCGACAGGGGTGTCGACTAGCGGGGCTTGGAATGAGCAGTTCTTC.

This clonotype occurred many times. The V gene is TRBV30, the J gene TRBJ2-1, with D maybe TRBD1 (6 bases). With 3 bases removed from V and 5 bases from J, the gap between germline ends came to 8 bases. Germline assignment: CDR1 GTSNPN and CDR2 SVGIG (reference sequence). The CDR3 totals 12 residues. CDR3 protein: CAWRDSHNEQFF. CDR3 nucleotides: TGTGCCTGGAGGGACAGCCACAATGAGCAGTTCTTC.